This entry is about one T cell receptor (beta chain). The antigen remains unidentified. This entry belongs to a study of cytomegalovirus exposure and HLA in healthy donors. Study-wide results and limits: In a later analysis, TCR beta V- and J-gene trimming showed a link to a missense DCLRE1C variant. A previous analysis found most TCR beta V segments productive roughly 90% or roughly 30% of the time.

The V end lost 2 bases, the J end lost 6 bases, and 13 bases lay between the germline ends. The CDR3 runs to 14 residues. In germline, CDR1 is KGHSH, CDR2 LQKENI. PCR used 60 Vbeta primers and 13 Jbeta primers. Profiled with immunoSEQ multiplex PCR; TCRdb holds only in-frame clones, not every one. The sample lists tens of thousands of clones; roughly four fifths were seen once. This TCR derives from a man under 40 in good health and CMV-seronegative. The source material was PBMCs. The rearrangement links TRBV18 to TRBJ1-1; possibly TRBD1 for D (6 bases). This CDR3 is CASSPSGQSAEAFF. The CDR3 bases are TGTGCCAGCTCACCATCAGGACAGAGCGCTGAAGCTTTCTTT.